This T cell receptor (beta chain) was retrieved from a study of T-cell reconstitution after alpha-beta-depleted transplantation in children. In the case of this clonotype: Its specificity is unknown.

Unique molecular identifiers were built into the TCRbeta library. TCRdb reanalysed the PCR reads using MiXCR and keeps one entry per CDR3 protein. Among 440,000 or so distinct CDR3 sequences listed, 43% were seen once. Findings of the study overall: TCRbeta diversity was high at day 60 in some patients (a result of surviving recipient T cells and thymic progenitors).

The material sequenced was PBMCs, taken before TCRalphabeta/CD19-depleted stem cell transplant. The source of this sequence is a girl aged 2 to 10 with aplastic anemia, due to receive a stem cell transplant.

CDR3 bases: TGCACCTCAGGGGACAGGGGCTTCGGCTACACCTTC. It translates to CTSGDRGFGYTF. The V call is TRBV20-1, the J call TRBJ1-2; 10 positions match TRBD1. The CDR3 spans 12 residues. Germline lookup yields CDR1 DFQATT and CDR2 SNEGSKA (reference sequence).